These T cell receptor beta chains were read from a single sample in a study of CD8 T cells in ankylosing spondylitis. Each CDR3 protein gets one entry after TCRdb re-called the 5' RACE reads with MiXCR. Among 75,000 to 95,000 distinct CDR3 sequences listed, about 8.1% were seen once. Sequenced sample: blood, either unsorted or a sorted T cell fraction (not recorded which). The receptor set was obtained from a male donor with ankylosing spondylitis. Each CDR3 is given with its conserved first and last residue. The D gene is left open where the match is weak. Clone size is not always given. Where it is, it says once, few, many or a class for expanded clones.

-	TRBV7-9	TRBJ1-2	-	CASSSSGHLEYGYTF	TGTGCCAGCAGCTCCTCGGGACACCTGGAGTATGGCTACACCTTC
-	TRBV28	TRBJ2-4	many	CASSLKDSKNIQYF	TGTGCCAGCAGTTTAAAGGATTCCAAAAACATTCAGTACTTC
TRBD2	TRBV29-1	TRBJ2-5	many	CSVWTSGREYQETQYF	TGCAGCGTTTGGACTAGCGGGAGGGAGTACCAAGAGACCCAGTACTTC
-	TRBV7-9	TRBJ2-1	few	CASSTWSSYNEQFF	TGTGCCAGCAGCACCTGGTCTTCCTACAATGAGCAGTTCTTC
TRBD1	TRBV3-1	TRBJ1-4	many	CASSEDRGEDEKLFF	TGTGCCAGCAGCGAAGACAGGGGAGAGGACGAAAAACTGTTTTTT
-	TRBV27	TRBJ1-1	few	CASSPLGNEAFF	TGTGCCAGCAGTCCGCTGGGCAATGAAGCTTTCTTT
TRBD1	TRBV11-2	TRBJ2-7	few	CASSLEGRGRNEQYF	TGTGCCAGCAGCTTAGAGGGCAGGGGGCGAAACGAGCAGTACTTC
-	TRBV12-3/TRBV12-4	TRBJ2-3	many	CASSFPADTQYF	TGTGCCAGCAGTTTCCCGGCAGATACGCAGTATTTT
-	TRBV6-1	TRBJ2-6	-	CASSTRDSPSGANVLTF	TGTGCCAGCAGTACGCGGGACAGCCCCTCTGGGGCCAACGTCCTGACTTTC
-	TRBV27	TRBJ2-5	few	CASSLKVRQETQYF	TGTGCCAGCAGTTTAAAGGTCAGACAAGAGACCCAGTACTTC
-	TRBV12-3/TRBV12-4	TRBJ2-1	few	CASSAGARGPYNEQFF	TGTGCCAGCAGTGCCGGCGCGCGCGGGCCATACAATGAGCAGTTCTTC
-	TRBV7-8	TRBJ2-5	-	CATGLGGGYQETQYF	TGTGCCACCGGACTGGGGGGGGGCTACCAAGAGACCCAGTACTTC
-	TRBV20-1	TRBJ2-3	many	CSARDRDRLITDTQYF	TGCAGTGCTAGAGACCGGGACCGTCTGATCACAGATACGCAGTATTTT
TRBD2	TRBV2	TRBJ2-7	many	CASWTSGNYEQYF	TGTGCCTCCTGGACTAGCGGCAATTACGAGCAGTACTTC
-	TRBV11-1	TRBJ2-1	-	CASSPRRTEVIPYNEQFF	TGTGCCAGCAGCCCCCGCAGGACAGAGGTGATCCCCTACAATGAGCAGTTCTTC
TRBD2	TRBV12-3/TRBV12-4	TRBJ2-1	many	CASREGNEQFF	TGTGCCAGCCGGGAGGGGAATGAGCAGTTCTTC
TRBD2	TRBV10-3	TRBJ2-1	many	CAISEMAGGVDNEQFF	TGTGCCATCAGTGAGATGGCGGGAGGGGTTGACAATGAGCAGTTCTTC
-	TRBV11-2	TRBJ2-1	-	CASSLRRDYNEQFF	TGTGCCAGCAGCCTCCGACGGGACTACAATGAGCAGTTCTTC
-	TRBV6-6	TRBJ2-5	-	CASSYYVQETQYF	TGTGCCAGCAGTTACTACGTACAAGAGACCCAGTACTTC
-	TRBV5-6	TRBJ2-3	-	CASRPAGTDTQYF	TGTGCCAGCAGGCCGGCGGGTACAGATACGCAGTATTTT
TRBD1	TRBV30	TRBJ2-2	-	CAWSSRDRDTGELFF	TGTGCCTGGAGTTCTAGGGACAGGGACACCGGGGAGCTGTTTTTT
TRBD1	TRBV29-1	TRBJ2-5	many	CSVRQGEETQYF	TGCAGCGTTCGACAGGGGGAAGAGACCCAGTACTTC
-	TRBV12-3/TRBV12-4	TRBJ2-3	few	CASSFFVLASDTQYF	TGTGCCAGCAGTTTTTTTGTCCTAGCCTCAGATACGCAGTATTTT
-	TRBV7-2	TRBJ2-5	many	CASSKGLQQETQYF	TGTGCCAGCAGCAAGGGACTCCAACAAGAGACCCAGTACTTC